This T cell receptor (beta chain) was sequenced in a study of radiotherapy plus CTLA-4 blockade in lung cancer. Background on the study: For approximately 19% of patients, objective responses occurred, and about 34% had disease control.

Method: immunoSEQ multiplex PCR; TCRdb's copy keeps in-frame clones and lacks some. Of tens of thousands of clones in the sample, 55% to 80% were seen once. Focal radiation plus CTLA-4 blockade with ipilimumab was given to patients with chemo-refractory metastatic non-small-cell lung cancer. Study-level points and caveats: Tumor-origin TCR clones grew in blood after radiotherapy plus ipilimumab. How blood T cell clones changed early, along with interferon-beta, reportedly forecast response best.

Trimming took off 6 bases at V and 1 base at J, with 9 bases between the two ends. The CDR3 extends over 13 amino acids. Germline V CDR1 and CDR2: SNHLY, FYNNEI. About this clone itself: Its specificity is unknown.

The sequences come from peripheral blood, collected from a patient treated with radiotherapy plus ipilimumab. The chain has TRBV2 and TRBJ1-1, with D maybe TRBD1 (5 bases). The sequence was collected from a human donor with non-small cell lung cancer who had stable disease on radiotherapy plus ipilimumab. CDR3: CASRTETNTEAFF. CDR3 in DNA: TGTGCCAGCAGGACAGAAACGAACACTGAAGCTTTCTTT.